A selection of T cell receptor beta chains follows, all from one sample in a study of shared clonotypes between healthy human individuals. Clones were read by immunoSEQ multiplex PCR, and TCRdb kept only the in-frame ones, dropping some. This sample has approximately 2.5 million clones; 90% to 95% occur once, and the top ten carry over 0.12%. The sequenced sample consisted of naive CD4+ T cells sorted from blood. The receptor source for this set is a young man in good health. The CDR3 runs from the conserved cysteine through the conserved F or W. D genes are given only for firm matches. Expanded clones are given a class, and other clones once, few, many or no size at all.

-	-	TRBJ2-2	TRBV18	CASSPLPGLNGELFF	TGTGCCAGCTCACCACTCCCAGGGCTTAACGGGGAGCTGTTTTTT
-	TRBD1	TRBJ1-6	TRBV5-1	CASSLDRGVGNSPLHF	TGCGCCAGCAGCTTGGACAGGGGAGTCGGCAATTCACCCCTCCACTTT
once	-	TRBJ2-7	TRBV4-3	CASSQGQDASHEQYF	TGCGCCAGCAGCCAAGGACAGGACGCCTCCCACGAGCAGTACTTC
-	-	TRBJ1-4	TRBV5-1	CASSIGGQTTNEKLFF	TGCGCCAGCAGCATCGGCGGACAGACAACTAATGAAAAACTGTTTTTT
-	TRBD2	TRBJ2-7	TRBV7-2	CASSSSGRAGYEQYF	TGTGCCAGCAGTTCTAGCGGGAGGGCCGGCTACGAGCAGTACTTC
-	-	TRBJ1-1	TRBV30	CAWSSDTEAFF	TGTGCCTGGAGTTCGGACACTGAAGCTTTCTTT
-	-	TRBJ1-4	TRBV4-1	CASSQVNLATNEKLFF	TGCGCCAGCAGCCAGGTCAACTTAGCAACTAATGAAAAACTGTTTTTT
-	-	TRBJ2-7	TRBV7-2	CASSLELGSLEQYF	TGTGCCAGCAGCTTAGAGTTGGGGTCCCTCGAGCAGTACTTC
-	TRBD1	TRBJ2-6	TRBV5-1	CASSPDPGQSFSGANVLTF	TGCGCCAGCAGCCCGGATCCGGGACAGTCGTTCTCTGGGGCCAACGTCCTGACTTTC
-	TRBD1	TRBJ1-4	TRBV9	CASSALLFNRGQDEKLFF	TGTGCCAGCAGCGCCCTCCTCTTCAACAGGGGGCAAGACGAAAAACTGTTTTTT
-	-	TRBJ2-7	TRBV10-1	CASSETGTYYEQYF	TGCGCCAGCAGTGAGACCGGGACCTACTACGAGCAGTACTTC
-	-	TRBJ2-5	TRBV2	CASSGATEETQYF	TGTGCCAGCAGTGGGGCTACAGAAGAGACCCAGTACTTC
-	TRBD1	TRBJ2-7	TRBV29-1	CSVEDQLGQGRYF	TGCAGCGTTGAAGATCAGCTTGGACAGGGTCGGTACTTC
-	TRBD1	TRBJ1-4	TRBV7-9	CASSSGTGNEKLFF	TGTGCCAGCAGCTCCGGGACAGGGAATGAAAAACTGTTTTTT
-	-	TRBJ2-7	TRBV2	CASTSDSTEQYF	TGTGCCAGCACCTCCGACAGCACCGAGCAGTACTTC
-	-	TRBJ1-2	TRBV7-3	CAGRRSTIYGYTF	TGTGCCGGCCGACGGAGTACTATTTATGGCTACACCTTC
-	TRBD2	TRBJ2-7	TRBV6-5	CASSKPGLANYEQYF	TGTGCCAGCAGTAAGCCGGGACTAGCGAACTACGAGCAGTACTTC
-	TRBD2	TRBJ2-3	TRBV5-1	CASSLAGAGGPSTQYF	TGCGCCAGCAGCTTGGCCGGAGCGGGGGGCCCTTCAACGCAGTATTTT
-	TRBD2	TRBJ2-7	TRBV6-5	CASSPLAGGPYEQYF	TGTGCCAGCAGCCCACTAGCGGGAGGCCCCTACGAGCAGTACTTC
-	-	TRBJ2-1	TRBV4-3	CASSGHNEQFF	TGCGCCAGCAGCGGGCACAATGAGCAGTTCTTC
-	-	TRBJ2-7	TRBV28	CASSFLRGSYEQYF	TGTGCCAGCAGTTTCCTTAGGGGGTCCTACGAGCAGTACTTC
-	TRBD2	TRBJ2-1	TRBV27	CASKGIAGGSYNEQFF	TGTGCCAGCAAGGGAATAGCGGGAGGTTCCTACAATGAGCAGTTCTTC
-	TRBD2	TRBJ2-5	TRBV7-7	CASSLVLGEGTQYF	TGTGCTAGCAGCTTAGTCTTAGGGGAGGGGACCCAGTACTTC
-	TRBD1	TRBJ2-2	TRBV6-5	CASNRQGNTGELFF	TGTGCCAGCAATAGACAGGGGAACACCGGGGAGCTGTTTTTT
-	-	TRBJ1-1	TRBV30	CAVAGGDTEAFF	TGTGCCGTGGCGGGAGGGGACACTGAAGCTTTCTTT
-	-	TRBJ2-7	TRBV7-3	CASSLGGGYEQYF	TGTGCCAGCAGCTTGGGCGGTGGCTACGAGCAGTACTTC
-	TRBD1	TRBJ2-7	TRBV27	CASSPPPGTGSYEQYF	TGTGCCAGCAGCCCTCCTCCCGGGACAGGGTCCTACGAGCAGTACTTC
-	TRBD2	TRBJ2-4	TRBV5-1	CASSSSSGDIQYF	TGCGCCAGCAGCTCCTCTAGCGGAGACATTCAGTACTTC
-	TRBD2	TRBJ2-5	TRBV28	CASSSGTSGGVRMFQYF	TGTGCCAGCAGTTCCGGGACTAGCGGGGGCGTGCGTATGTTCCAGTACTTC
-	-	TRBJ2-3	TRBV5-1	CASSPDRIGADTQYF	TGCGCCAGCAGCCCCGACAGGATCGGCGCAGATACGCAGTATTTT
-	-	TRBJ2-7	TRBV7-9	CASSPDVTYEQYF	TGTGCCAGCAGCCCGGATGTCACCTACGAGCAGTACTTC
-	TRBD1	TRBJ2-3	TRBV7-9	CASSPGQGADTQYF	TGTGCCAGCAGCCCGGGACAGGGGGCAGATACGCAGTATTTT
few	-	TRBJ1-1	TRBV5-6	CASSLPAGGTEAFF	TGTGCCAGCAGCTTGCCCGCGGGGGGCACTGAAGCTTTCTTT
-	TRBD1	TRBJ2-5	TRBV30	CAWTRDRGPQETQYF	TGTGCCTGGACCAGAGACAGGGGGCCCCAAGAGACCCAGTACTTC
-	-	TRBJ1-4	TRBV5-1	CASSRDYEKLFF	TGCGCCAGCAGCCGGGACTACGAAAAACTGTTTTTT
-	TRBD2	TRBJ2-3	TRBV5-1	CASSLYGLAPDTQYF	TGCGCCAGCAGCTTGTACGGACTAGCCCCAGATACGCAGTATTTT
-	-	TRBJ2-2	TRBV11-2	CASSLYSGELFF	TGTGCCAGCAGCTTATACTCCGGGGAGCTGTTTTTT
-	-	TRBJ2-2	TRBV9	CASSRRSVTGELFF	TGTGCCAGCAGCCGTAGGTCAGTTACCGGGGAGCTGTTTTTT
-	-	TRBJ1-1	TRBV5-1	CASSLDQRTIEAFF	TGCGCCAGCAGCTTGGATCAGAGAACAATTGAAGCTTTCTTT
-	-	TRBJ1-5	TRBV28	CASSFIRSGSNQPQHF	TGTGCCAGCAGTTTCATTCGTTCAGGGAGCAATCAGCCCCAGCATTTT
-	TRBD1	TRBJ1-1	TRBV28	CASSLFTGGDTEAFF	TGTGCCAGCAGTTTATTTACAGGGGGCGACACTGAAGCTTTCTTT
once	-	TRBJ1-2	TRBV30	CAWSTQANYGYTF	TGTGCCTGGAGTACACAGGCTAACTATGGCTACACCTTC
once	-	TRBJ2-3	TRBV6-6	CASSYWEGADTQYF	TGTGCCAGCAGTTACTGGGAGGGGGCAGATACGCAGTATTTT
-	TRBD1	TRBJ1-2	TRBV20-1	CSASRGGGYTF	TGCAGTGCTTCCAGGGGGGGTGGCTACACCTTC
-	TRBD2	TRBJ2-5	TRBV10-3	CAISASSGLGQETQYF	TGTGCCATCAGTGCATCCTCGGGACTAGGGCAAGAGACCCAGTACTTC